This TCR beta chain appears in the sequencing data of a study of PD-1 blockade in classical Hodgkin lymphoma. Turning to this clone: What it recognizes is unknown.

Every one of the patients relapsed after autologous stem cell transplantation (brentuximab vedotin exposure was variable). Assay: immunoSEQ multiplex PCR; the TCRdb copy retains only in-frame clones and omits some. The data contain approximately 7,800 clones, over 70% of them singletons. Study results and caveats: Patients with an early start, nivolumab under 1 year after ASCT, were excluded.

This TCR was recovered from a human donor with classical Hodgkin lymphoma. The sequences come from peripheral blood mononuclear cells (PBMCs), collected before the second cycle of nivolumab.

This chain's CDR3 is CASSLMIEGGDTQYF. The CDR3 DNA sequence: TGTGCCAGCAGCTTGATGATAGAGGGGGGAGATACGCAGTATTTT. The gene calls are TRBV5-5 and TRBJ2-3, with D possibly being TRBD1 or TRBD2 (6 bases each). The CDR3 has 15 residues. The V gene lost 1 base and the J gene lost 5 bases, with 14 bases spanning the gap. Germline V gene data show CDR1 as SGHKS and CDR2 as YYEKEE (reference sequence). The full variable domain, in which reference TRBV5-5 and TRBJ2-3 provide the parts outside the CDR3, is DAGVTQSPTHLIKTRGQQVTLRCSPISGHKSVSWYQQVLGQGPQFIFQYYEKEERGRGNFPDRFSARQFPNYSSELNVNALLLGDSALYLCASSLMIEGGDTQYFGPGTRLTVL.